This T cell receptor beta chain was identified during a study of cytomegalovirus exposure and HLA in healthy donors. Whole-study results and caveats: A previous analysis found most TCR beta V segments productive roughly 90% or roughly 30% of the time.

The PCR was carried out with 60 Vbeta primers and 13 Jbeta primers. Repertoires were generated with immunoSEQ multiplex PCR, while TCRdb's copy carries only in-frame clones and drops some. The table records about 110,000 clones, more than 65% of them present only once. About this clone itself: Its target is unknown. The germline gene is not matched at one end of the junction; a read error may be the cause.

Germline CDR1 and CDR2: GTSNPN and SVGIG (reference sequence). The CDR3 runs 13 residues. Sequences were obtained from PBMCs. The sequence was obtained from a woman between 25 and 40 years old in good health and CMV-seronegative. This sequence joins TRBV30 and TRBJ2-7; D gene uncertain. This CDR3 reads CAWSADSSNEQYF. The CDR3 DNA reads TGTGCCTGGAGTGCTGACTCCTCCAACGAGCAGTACTTC.